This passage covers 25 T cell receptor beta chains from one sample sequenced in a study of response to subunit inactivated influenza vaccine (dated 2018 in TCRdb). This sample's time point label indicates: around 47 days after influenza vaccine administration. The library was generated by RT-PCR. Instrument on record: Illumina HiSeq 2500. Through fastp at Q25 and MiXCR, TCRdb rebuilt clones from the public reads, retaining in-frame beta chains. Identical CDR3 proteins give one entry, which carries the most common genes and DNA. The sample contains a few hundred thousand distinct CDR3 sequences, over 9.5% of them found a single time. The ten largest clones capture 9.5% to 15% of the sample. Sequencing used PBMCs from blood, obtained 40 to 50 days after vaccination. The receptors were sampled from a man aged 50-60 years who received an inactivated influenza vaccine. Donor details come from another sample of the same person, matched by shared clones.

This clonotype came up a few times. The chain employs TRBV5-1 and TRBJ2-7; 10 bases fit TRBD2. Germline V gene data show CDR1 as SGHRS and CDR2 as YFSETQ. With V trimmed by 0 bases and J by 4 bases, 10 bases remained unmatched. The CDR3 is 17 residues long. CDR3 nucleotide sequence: TGCGCCAGCAGCTTGGTAGGTCGGTCTAGCGGGGGTTACGAGCAGTACTTC. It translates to CASSLVGRSSGGYEQYF. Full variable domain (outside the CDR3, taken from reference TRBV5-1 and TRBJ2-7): KAGVTQTPRYLIKTRGQQVTLSCSPISGHRSVSWYQQTPGQGLQFLFEYFSETQRNKGNFPGRFSGRQFSNSRSEMNVSTLELGDSALYLCASSLVGRSSGGYEQYFGPGTRLTVT.

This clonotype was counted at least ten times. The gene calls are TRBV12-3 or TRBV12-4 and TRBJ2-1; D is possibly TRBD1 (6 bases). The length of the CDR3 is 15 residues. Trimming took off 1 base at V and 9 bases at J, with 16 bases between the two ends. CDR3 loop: CASSLVQGIKGEQFF. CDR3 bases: TGTGCCAGCAGTTTAGTACAGGGCATTAAGGGTGAGCAGTTCTTC.

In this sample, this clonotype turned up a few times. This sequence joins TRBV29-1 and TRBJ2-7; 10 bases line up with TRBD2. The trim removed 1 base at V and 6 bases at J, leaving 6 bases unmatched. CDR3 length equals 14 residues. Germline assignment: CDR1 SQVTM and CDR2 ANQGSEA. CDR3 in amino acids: CSVEAGLAGVEQYF. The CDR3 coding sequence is TGCAGCGTTGAAGCGGGCCTAGCGGGAGTCGAGCAGTACTTC.

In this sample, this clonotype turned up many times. CDR3 nucleotides: TGTGCCAGCAGCCGTATGCGAGCGGGAGGAAGGGATACGCAGTATTTT. Protein: CASSRMRAGGRDTQYF. This chain links TRBV7-2 with TRBJ2-3, with TRBD2 matching over 9 bases. The V gene end was trimmed by 5 bases and the J gene end by 6 bases; junction bases not matched to a gene: 12. Germline values: CDR1 SGHTA, CDR2 FQGNSA. This CDR3 is 16 amino acids long.

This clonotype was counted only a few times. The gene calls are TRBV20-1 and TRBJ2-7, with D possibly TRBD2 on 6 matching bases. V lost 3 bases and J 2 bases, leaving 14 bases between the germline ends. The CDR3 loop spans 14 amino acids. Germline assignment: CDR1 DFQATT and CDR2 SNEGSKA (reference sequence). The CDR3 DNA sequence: TGCAGTGCTAGCCCAGGCGGGGACCCCTACGAGCAGTACTTC. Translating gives CSASPGGDPYEQYF.

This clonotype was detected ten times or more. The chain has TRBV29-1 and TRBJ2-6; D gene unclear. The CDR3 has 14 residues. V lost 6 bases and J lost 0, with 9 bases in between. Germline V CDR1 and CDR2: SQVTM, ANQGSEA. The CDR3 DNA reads TGCAGCGTCATTTGGGTCTCTGGGGCCAACGTCCTGACTTTC. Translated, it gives CSVIWVSGANVLTF.

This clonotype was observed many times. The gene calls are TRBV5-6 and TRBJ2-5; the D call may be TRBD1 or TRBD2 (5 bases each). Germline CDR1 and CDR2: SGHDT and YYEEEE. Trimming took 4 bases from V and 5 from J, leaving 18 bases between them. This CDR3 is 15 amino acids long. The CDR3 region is CASSRTRDSGETQYF. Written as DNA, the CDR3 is TGTGCCAGCAGCAGAACCAGGGATTCGGGGGAGACCCAGTACTTC.

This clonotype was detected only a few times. The CDR3 sequence: CATSRSSGGWDNEQFF. In nucleotides, the CDR3 is TGTGCCACCAGCAGAAGCAGCGGGGGCTGGGACAATGAGCAGTTCTTC. The genes are TRBV15 and TRBJ2-1; TRBD2 matches at 8 bases. In germline, CDR1 is LNHNV, CDR2 YYDKDF (reference sequence). The CDR3 is 16 residues long. Losses at the gene ends were 2 bases for V and 5 bases for J; bases not matched to a gene: 8.

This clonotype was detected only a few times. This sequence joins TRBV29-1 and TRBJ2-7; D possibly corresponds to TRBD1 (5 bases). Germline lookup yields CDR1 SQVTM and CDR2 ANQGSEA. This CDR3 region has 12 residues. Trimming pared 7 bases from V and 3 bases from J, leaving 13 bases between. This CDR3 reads CSAEGRGYEQYF. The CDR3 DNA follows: TGCAGCGCCGAAGGTAGGGGCTACGAGCAGTACTTC.

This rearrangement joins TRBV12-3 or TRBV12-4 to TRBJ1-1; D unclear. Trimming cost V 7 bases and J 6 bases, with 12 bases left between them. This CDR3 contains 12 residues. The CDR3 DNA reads TGTGCCAGCACCTACTGGGCTGCTGAAGCTTTCTTT. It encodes CASTYWAAEAFF.

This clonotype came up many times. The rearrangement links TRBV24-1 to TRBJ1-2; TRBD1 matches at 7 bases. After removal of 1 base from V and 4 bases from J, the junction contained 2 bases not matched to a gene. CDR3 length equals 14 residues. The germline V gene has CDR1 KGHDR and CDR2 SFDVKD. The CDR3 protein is CATSDFRTGYGYTF. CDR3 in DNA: TGTGCCACCAGTGATTTTAGGACAGGCTATGGCTACACCTTC.

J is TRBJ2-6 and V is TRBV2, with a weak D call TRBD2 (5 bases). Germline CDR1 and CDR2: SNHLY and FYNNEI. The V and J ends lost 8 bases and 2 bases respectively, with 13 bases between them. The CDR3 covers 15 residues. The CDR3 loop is CASVLGSAGANVLTF. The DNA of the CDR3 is TGTGCCAGCGTACTAGGCAGTGCTGGGGCCAACGTCCTGACTTTC.

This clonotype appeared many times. Written as DNA, the CDR3 is TGTGCCAGCAGCATGTGGCAGGGCCTCTATCAGCCCCAGCATTTT. Protein product: CASSMWQGLYQPQHF. The V gene is TRBV5-5, the J gene TRBJ1-5; TRBD1 might be the D (5 bases). In germline, CDR1 is SGHKS, CDR2 YYEKEE (reference sequence). The ends were cut back, 4 bases at V and 5 bases at J, with 16 bases in the middle. This CDR3 comprises 15 residues.

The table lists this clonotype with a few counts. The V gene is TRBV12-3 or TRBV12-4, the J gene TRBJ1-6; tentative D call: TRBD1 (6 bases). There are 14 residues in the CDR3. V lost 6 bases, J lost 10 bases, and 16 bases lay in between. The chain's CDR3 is CASSKNRDGSPLHF. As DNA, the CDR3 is TGTGCCAGCAGCAAAAACAGGGACGGCTCACCCCTCCACTTT.

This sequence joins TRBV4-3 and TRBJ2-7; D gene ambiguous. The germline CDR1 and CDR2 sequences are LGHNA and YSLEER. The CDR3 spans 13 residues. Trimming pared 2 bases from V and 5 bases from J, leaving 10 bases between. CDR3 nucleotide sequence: TGCGCCAGCAGCCAACTCACCGACGACGAGCAGTACTTC. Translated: CASSQLTDDEQYF.

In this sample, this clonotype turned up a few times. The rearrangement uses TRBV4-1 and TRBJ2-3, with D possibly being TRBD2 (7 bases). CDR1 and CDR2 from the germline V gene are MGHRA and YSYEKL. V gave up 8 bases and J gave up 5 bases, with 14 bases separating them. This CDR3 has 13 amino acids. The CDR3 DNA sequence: TGCGCCAGCGCCTACAGGGAGGGAGATACGCAGTATTTT. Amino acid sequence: CASAYREGDTQYF.

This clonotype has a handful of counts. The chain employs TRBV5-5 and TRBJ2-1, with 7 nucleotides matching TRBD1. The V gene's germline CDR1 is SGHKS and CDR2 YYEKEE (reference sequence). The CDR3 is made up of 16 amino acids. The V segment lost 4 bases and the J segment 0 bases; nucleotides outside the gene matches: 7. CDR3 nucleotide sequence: TGTGCCAGCAGCCTGGGGTGGGACAGCTCCTACAATGAGCAGTTCTTC. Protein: CASSLGWDSSYNEQFF.

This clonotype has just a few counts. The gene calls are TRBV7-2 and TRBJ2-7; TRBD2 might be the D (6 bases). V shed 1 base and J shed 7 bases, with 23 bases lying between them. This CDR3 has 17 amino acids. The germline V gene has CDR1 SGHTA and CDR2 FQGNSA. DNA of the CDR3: TGTGCCAGCAGCTTAGTGCGGCGGGGCAGAGGAGTGAGGGAGCAGTACTTC. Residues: CASSLVRRGRGVREQYF.

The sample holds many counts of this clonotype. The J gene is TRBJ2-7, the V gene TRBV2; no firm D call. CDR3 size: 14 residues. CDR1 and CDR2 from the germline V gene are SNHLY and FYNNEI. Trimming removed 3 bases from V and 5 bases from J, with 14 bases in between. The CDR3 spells CASSDDLGFNEQYF. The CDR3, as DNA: TGTGCCAGCAGTGATGATCTGGGTTTCAACGAGCAGTACTTC. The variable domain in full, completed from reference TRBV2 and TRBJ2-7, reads EPEVTQTPSHQVTQMGQEVILRCVPISNHLYFYWYRQILGQKVEFLVSFYNNEISEKSEIFDDQFSVERPDGSNFTLKIRSTKLEDSAMYFCASSDDLGFNEQYFGPGTRLTVT.

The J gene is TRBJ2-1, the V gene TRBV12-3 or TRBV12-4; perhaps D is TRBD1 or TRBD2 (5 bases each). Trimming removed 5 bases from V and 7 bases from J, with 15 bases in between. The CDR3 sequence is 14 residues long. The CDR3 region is CASSLQESGNEQFF. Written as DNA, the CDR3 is TGTGCCAGCAGTCTACAGGAGTCGGGAAATGAGCAGTTCTTC.

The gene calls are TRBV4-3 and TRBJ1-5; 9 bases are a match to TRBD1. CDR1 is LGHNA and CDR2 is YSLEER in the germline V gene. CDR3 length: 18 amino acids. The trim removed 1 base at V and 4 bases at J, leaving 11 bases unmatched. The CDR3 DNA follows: TGCGCCAGCAGCCAAGTGCATCTGCTGACAGGGGGAAATCAGCCCCAGCATTTT. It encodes CASSQVHLLTGGNQPQHF.

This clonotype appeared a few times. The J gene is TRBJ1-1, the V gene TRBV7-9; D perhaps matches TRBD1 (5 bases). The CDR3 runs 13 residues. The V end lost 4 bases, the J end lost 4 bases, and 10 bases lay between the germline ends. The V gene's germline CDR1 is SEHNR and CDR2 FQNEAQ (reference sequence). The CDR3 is CASSWLQGTEAFF. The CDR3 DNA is TGTGCCAGCAGCTGGCTTCAGGGCACTGAAGCTTTCTTT.

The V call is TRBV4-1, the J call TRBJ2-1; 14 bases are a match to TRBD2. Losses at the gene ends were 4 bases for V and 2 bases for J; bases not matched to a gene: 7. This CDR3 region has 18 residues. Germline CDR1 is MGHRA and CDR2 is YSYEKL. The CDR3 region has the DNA TGCGCCAGCAGCCTCGGACTAGCGGGGGGCCTTGCCTACAATGAGCAGTTCTTC. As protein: CASSLGLAGGLAYNEQFF.

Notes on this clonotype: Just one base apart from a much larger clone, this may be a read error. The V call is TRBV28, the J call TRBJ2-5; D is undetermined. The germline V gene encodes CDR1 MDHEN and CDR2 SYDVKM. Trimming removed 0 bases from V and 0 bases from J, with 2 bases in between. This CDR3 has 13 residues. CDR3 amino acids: CASSLWDQETQYF. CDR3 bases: TGTGCCAGCAGTTTATGGGACCAAGAGACCCAGTACTTC.

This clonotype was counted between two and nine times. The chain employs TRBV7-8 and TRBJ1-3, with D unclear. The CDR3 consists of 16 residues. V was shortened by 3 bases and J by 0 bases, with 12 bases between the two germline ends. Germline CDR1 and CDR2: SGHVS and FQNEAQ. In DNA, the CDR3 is TGTGCCAGCAGCTTTGACCGGCCCTTCTCTGGAAACACCATATATTTT. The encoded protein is CASSFDRPFSGNTIYF.